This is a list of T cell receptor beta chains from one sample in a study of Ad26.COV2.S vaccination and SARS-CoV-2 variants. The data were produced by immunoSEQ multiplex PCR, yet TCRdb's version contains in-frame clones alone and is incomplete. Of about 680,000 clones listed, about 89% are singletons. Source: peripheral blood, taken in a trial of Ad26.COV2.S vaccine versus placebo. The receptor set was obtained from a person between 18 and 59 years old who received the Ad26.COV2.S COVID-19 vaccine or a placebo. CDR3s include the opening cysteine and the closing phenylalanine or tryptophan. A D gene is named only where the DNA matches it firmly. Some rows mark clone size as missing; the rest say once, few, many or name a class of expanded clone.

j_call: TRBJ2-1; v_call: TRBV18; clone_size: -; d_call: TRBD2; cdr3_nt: TGTGCCAGCTCACCACCGAACGGGGGGAGCGATGAGCAGTTCTTC; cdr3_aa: CASSPPNGGSDEQFF
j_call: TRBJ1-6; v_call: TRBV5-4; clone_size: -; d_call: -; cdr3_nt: TGTGCCAGCAGCTTGACGGGGGGCGCGCGGAATTCACCCCTCCACTTT; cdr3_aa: CASSLTGGARNSPLHF
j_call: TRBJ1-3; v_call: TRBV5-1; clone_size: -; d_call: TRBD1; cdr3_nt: TGCGCCAGCAGATTCCAGGGGGAAAGTGCCATATATTTT; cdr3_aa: CASRFQGESAIYF
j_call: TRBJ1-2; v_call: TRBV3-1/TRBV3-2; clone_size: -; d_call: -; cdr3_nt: TGTGCCAGCAGCCAAGAAAGGATAGGGCCTGGCTACACCTTC; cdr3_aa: CASSQERIGPGYTF
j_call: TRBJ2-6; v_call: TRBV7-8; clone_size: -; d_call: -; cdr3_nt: TGTGCCAGCAGCTTCGTCGGGGCCAACGTCCTGACTTTC; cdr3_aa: CASSFVGANVLTF
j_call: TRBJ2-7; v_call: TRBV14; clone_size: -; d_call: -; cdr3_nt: TGTGCCAGCAGCCAATCCGGAAACTACGAGCAGTACTTC; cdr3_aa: CASSQSGNYEQYF
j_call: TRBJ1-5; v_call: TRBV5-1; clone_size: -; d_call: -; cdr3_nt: TGCGCCAGCAGCTTGGGTGGGAATAATCAGCCCCAGCATTTT; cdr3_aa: CASSLGGNNQPQHF
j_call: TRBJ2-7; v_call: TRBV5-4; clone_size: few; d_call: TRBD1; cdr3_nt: TGTGCCAGCAGCTTGGCCACAGGGGGCGAGCAGTACTTC; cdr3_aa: CASSLATGGEQYF
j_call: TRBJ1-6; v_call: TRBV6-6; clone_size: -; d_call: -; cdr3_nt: TGTGCCAGCAGTTACGGACAGAATTCACCCCTCCACTTT; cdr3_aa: CASSYGQNSPLHF
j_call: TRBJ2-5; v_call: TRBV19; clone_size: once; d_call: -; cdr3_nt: TGTGCCAGTACGGCCTTTGCGGGATCCGAGACCCAGTACTTC; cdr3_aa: CASTAFAGSETQYF
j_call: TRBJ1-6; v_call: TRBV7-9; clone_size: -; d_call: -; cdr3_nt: TGTGCCAGCAGCTACCTCAATTCACCCCTCCACTTT; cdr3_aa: CASSYLNSPLHF